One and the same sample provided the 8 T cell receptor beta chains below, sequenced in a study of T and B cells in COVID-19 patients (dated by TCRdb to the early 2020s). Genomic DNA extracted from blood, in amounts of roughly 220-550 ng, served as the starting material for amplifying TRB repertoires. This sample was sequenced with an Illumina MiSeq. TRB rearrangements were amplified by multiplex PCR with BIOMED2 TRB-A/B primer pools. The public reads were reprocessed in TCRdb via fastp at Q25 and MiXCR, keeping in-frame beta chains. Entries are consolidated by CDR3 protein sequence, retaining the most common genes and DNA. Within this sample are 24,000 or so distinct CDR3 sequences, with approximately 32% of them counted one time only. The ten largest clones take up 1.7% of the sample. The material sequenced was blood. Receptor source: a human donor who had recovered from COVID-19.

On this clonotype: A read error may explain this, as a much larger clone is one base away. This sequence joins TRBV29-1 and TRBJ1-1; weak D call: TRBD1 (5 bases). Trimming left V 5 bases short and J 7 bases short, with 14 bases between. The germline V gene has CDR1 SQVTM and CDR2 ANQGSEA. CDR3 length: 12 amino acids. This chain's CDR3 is CSVSGTNCEAFF. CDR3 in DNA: TGCAGCGTTTCCGGGACGAACTGTGAAGCTTTCTTT.

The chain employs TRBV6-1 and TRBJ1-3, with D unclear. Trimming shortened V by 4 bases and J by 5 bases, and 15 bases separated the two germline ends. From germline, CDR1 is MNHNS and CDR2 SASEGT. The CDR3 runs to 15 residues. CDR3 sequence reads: CASSVIESARNTIYF. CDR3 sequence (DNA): TGTGCCAGCAGTGTCATAGAGTCCGCACGAAACACCATATATTTT.

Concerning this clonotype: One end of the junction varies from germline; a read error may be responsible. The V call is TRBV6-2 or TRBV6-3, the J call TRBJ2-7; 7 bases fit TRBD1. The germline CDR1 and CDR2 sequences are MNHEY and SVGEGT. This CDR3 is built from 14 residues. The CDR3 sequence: CASSSGTARYEHYF. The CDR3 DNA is TGTGCCAGCAGTTCCGGGACAGCCCGCTACGAGCACTACTTC.

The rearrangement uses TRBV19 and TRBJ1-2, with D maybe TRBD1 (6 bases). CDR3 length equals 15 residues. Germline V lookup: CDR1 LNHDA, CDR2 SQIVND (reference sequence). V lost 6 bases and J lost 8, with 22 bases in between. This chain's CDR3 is CASSALPQGTGGYTF. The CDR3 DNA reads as TGTGCCAGTAGCGCCCTCCCACAGGGTACTGGGGGCTACACCTTC.

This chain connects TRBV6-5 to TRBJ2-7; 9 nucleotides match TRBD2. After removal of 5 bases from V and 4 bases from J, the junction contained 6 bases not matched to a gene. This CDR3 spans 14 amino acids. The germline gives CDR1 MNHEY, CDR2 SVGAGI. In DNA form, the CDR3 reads TGTGCCAGCAGTGAGATAGCGGGAGTTTACGAGCAGTACTTC. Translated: CASSEIAGVYEQYF.

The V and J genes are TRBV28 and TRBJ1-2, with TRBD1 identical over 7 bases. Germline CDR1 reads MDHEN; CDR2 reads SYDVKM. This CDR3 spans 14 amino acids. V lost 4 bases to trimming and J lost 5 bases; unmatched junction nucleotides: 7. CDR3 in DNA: TGTGCCAGCAGTTCCCACGGACAGGAGTATGGCTACACCTTC. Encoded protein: CASSSHGQEYGYTF.

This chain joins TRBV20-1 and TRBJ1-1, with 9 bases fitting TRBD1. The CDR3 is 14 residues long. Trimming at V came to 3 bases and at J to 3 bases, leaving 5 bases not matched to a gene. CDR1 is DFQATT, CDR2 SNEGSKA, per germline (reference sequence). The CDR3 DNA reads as TGCAGTGCTAGGGGGGGACAGGGCGACACTGAAGCTTTCTTT. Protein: CSARGGQGDTEAFF.

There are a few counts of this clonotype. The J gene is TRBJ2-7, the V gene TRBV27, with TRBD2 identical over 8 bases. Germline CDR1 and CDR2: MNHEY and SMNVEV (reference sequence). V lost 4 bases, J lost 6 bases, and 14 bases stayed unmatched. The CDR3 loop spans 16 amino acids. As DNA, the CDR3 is TGTGCCAGCAGTTCCGTGCCGCGGGAGGTAGGTCGCGAGCAGTACTTC. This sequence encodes CASSSVPREVGREQYF.